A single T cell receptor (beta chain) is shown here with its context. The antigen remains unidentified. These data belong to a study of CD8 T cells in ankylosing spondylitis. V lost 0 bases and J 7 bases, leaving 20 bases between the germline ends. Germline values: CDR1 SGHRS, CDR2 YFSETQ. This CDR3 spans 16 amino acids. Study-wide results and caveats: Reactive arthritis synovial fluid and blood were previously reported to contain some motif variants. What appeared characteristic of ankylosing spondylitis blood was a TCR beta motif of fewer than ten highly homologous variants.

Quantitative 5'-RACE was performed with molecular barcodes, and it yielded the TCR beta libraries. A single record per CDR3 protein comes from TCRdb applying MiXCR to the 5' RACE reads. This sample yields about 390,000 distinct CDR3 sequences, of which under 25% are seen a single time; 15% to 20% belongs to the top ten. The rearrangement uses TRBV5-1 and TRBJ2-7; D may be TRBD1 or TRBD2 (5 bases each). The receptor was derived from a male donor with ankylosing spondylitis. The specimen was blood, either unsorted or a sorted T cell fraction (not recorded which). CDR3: CASSLAEGTGTLEQYF. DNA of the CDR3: TGCGCCAGCAGCTTGGCCGAGGGGACGGGAACTCTGGAGCAGTACTTC.